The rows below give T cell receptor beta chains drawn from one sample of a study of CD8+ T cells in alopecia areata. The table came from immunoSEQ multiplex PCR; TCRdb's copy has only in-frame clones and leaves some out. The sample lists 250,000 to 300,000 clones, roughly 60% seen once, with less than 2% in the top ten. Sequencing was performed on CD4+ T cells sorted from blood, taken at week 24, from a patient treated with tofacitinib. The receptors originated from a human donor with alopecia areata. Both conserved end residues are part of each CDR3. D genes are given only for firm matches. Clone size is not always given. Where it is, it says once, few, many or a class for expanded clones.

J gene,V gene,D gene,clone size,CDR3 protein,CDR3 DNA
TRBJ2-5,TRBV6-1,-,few,CASSVSPHGETQYF,TGTGCCAGCAGTGTTTCCCCCCATGGGGAGACCCAGTACTTC
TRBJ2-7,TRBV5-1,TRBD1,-,CASTLPGQGTEQYF,TGCGCCAGCACCTTACCGGGACAGGGCACCGAGCAGTACTTC
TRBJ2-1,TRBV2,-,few,CASTGSSYNEQFF,TGTGCCAGCACCGGGAGCTCCTACAATGAGCAGTTCTTC
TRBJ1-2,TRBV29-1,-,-,CSVEPAGSYGYTF,TGCAGCGTTGAACCAGCAGGTTCCTATGGCTACACCTTC
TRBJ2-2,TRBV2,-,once,CASRKGQNTGELFF,TGTGCCAGCAGGAAAGGACAGAACACCGGGGAGCTGTTTTTT
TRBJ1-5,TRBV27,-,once,CASREPQHF,TGTGCCAGCAGGGAACCCCAGCATTTT
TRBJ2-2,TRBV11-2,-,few,CASSPRGWRWQGNTGELFF,TGTGCCAGCAGCCCCAGAGGGTGGCGGTGGCAGGGAAACACCGGGGAGCTGTTTTTT
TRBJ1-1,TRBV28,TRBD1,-,CASSRRGLVEAFF,TGTGCCAGCAGTCGCAGGGGGCTGGTTGAAGCTTTCTTT
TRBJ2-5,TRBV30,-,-,CAWSVRGGQTQYF,TGTGCCTGGAGTGTACGGGGTGGGCAGACCCAGTACTTC
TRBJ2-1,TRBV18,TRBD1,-,CASSPAQGANDEQFF,TGTGCCAGCTCACCGGCACAGGGGGCCAACGATGAGCAGTTCTTC
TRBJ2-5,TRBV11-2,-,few,CASSSDREGAQYF,TGTGCCAGCAGCTCGGACAGGGAGGGGGCCCAGTACTTC
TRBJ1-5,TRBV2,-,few,CASSRRLFRESNQPQHF,TGTGCCAGCAGTCGCCGCCTTTTCAGGGAAAGCAATCAGCCCCAGCATTTT
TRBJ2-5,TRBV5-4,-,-,CASSLAGRDQETQYF,TGTGCCAGCAGCTTGGCGGGGCGGGACCAAGAGACCCAGTACTTC
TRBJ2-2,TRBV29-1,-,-,CSVLGLNTGELFF,TGCAGCGTTCTGGGATTGAACACCGGGGAGCTGTTTTTT
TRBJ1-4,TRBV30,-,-,CAWSVRKKLFF,TGTGCCTGGAGTGTACGAAAAAAACTGTTTTTT
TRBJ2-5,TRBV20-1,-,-,CSANLGETQYF,TGCAGTGCAAATTTAGGCGAGACCCAGTACTTC
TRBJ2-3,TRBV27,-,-,CASSPNRLDTQYF,TGTGCCAGCAGCCCAAATAGGTTGGATACGCAGTATTTT
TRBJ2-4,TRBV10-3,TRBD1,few,CAISESATGSAQNIQYF,TGTGCCATCAGTGAGTCGGCGACAGGGTCAGCCCAAAACATTCAGTACTTC
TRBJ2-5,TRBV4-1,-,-,CASSQGSGTQETQYF,TGCGCCAGCAGCCAAGGGTCGGGGACGCAAGAGACCCAGTACTTC
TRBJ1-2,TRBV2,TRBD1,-,CASRGQGGLYGYTF,TGTGCCAGCAGAGGACAGGGAGGTTTATACGGCTACACCTTC
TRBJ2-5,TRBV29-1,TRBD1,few,CSVENRGETQYF,TGCAGCGTTGAAAACAGGGGAGAGACCCAGTACTTC
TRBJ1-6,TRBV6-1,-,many,CASSEDRSSPLHF,TGTGCCAGCAGTGAAGATCGGTCTTCACCCCTCCACTTT
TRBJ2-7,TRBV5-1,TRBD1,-,CASSGQGETYEQYF,TGCGCCAGCAGCGGACAGGGTGAGACCTACGAGCAGTACTTC
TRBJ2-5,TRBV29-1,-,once,CSVLHSQETQYF,TGCAGCGTTCTACACTCCCAAGAGACCCAGTACTTC
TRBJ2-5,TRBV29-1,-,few,CSVAARYQETQYF,TGCAGCGTTGCCGCGCGATATCAAGAGACCCAGTACTTC
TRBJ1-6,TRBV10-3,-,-,CAISERASDSPLHF,TGTGCCATCAGTGAGAGGGCTTCGGATTCACCCCTCCACTTT
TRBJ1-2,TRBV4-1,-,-,CASSRDHGTYGYTF,TGCGCCAGCAGCCGCGATCACGGGACCTATGGCTACACCTTC
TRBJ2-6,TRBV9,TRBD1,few,CASSFRDRGFSGANVLTF,TGTGCCAGCAGCTTCCGGGACAGGGGTTTCTCTGGGGCCAACGTCCTGACTTTC
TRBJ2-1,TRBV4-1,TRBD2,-,CASSQEAGGPGHEQFF,TGCGCCAGCAGCCAAGAAGCGGGGGGGCCTGGGCATGAGCAGTTCTTC
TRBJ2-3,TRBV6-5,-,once,CASSLGGRGTDTQYF,TGTGCCAGCAGCTTAGGGGGCCGGGGGACAGATACGCAGTATTTT
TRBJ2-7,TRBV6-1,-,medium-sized,CASSDPVGWNTYEQYF,TGTGCCAGCAGTGATCCGGTCGGGTGGAACACCTACGAGCAGTACTTC
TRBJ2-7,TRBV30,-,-,CAWSVYGWTNPLLEQYF,TGTGCCTGGAGTGTATATGGATGGACTAATCCATTACTCGAGCAGTACTTC
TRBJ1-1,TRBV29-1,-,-,CSVERRQALKGAFF,TGCAGCGTTGAAAGAAGGCAGGCCCTCAAGGGAGCTTTCTTT
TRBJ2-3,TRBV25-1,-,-,CASSDMHGGRTSTDTQYF,TGTGCCAGCAGTGACATGCACGGGGGACGTACTAGCACAGATACGCAGTATTTT
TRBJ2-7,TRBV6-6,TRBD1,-,CASMGSGTGSNEQYF,TGTGCCAGCATGGGATCCGGGACAGGTTCCAACGAGCAGTACTTC